This T cell receptor (beta chain) was identified in a study of shared clonotypes between healthy human individuals. A CD45RA-negative memory subset and a CD45RA+ naive subset were separated from the CD4+ cells. CDR1 and CDR2 (germline): SGHTA, FQGTGA. The V end was cut by 0 bases, the J end by 8 bases, with 13 bases between. The CDR3 is 15 amino acids. Data came from immunoSEQ multiplex PCR; TCRdb stores just in-frame clones and leaves some out. In the table there are approximately 1.1 million clones, around three quarters of which are singletons. The sequenced sample consisted of memory CD4+ T cells from PBMCs. Regarding subset: CD45RA-negative fraction. This sequence was found in a man in his late teens or twenties in good health. Some clones in this sample may be carry-over from other donors' samples. This sequence joins TRBV7-3 and TRBJ1-4; D may be TRBD1 (5 bases). CDR3 region: CASSLTGTAGEKLFF. CDR3 bases: TGTGCCAGCAGCTTAACCGGGACCGCCGGGGAAAAACTGTTTTTT.